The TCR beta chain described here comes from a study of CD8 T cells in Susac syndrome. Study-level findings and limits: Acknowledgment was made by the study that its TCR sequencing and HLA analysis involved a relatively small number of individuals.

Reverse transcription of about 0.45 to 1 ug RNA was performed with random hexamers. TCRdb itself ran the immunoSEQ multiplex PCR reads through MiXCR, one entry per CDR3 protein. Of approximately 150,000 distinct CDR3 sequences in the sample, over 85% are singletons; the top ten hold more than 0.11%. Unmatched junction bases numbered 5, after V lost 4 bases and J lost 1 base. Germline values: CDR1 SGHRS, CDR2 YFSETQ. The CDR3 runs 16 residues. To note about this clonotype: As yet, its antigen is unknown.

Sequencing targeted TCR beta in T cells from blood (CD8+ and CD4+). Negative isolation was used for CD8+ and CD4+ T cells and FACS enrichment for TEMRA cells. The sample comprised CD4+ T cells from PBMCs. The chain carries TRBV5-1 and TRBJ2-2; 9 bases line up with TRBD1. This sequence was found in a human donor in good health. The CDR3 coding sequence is TGCGCCAGCAGCCTCCAGGGACAGGGGAACACCGGGGAGCTGTTTTTT. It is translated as CASSLQGQGNTGELFF. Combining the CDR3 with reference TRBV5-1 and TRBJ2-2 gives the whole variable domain KAGVTQTPRYLIKTRGQQVTLSCSPISGHRSVSWYQQTPGQGLQFLFEYFSETQRNKGNFPGRFSGRQFSNSRSEMNVSTLELGDSALYLCASSLQGQGNTGELFFGEGSRLTVL.